The 27 T cell receptor beta chains in this list originate from one sample, sequenced in a study of shared clonotypes between healthy human individuals. Measured with immunoSEQ multiplex PCR; TCRdb has only the in-frame clones, and not every one. The table includes roughly 2.5 million clones, around nine tenths detected once. Material for sequencing was naive CD4+ T cells sorted from blood. Subset here: CD45RA+ positively selected. These receptors were collected from a young man in good health.

The V call is TRBV28, the J call TRBJ2-2; D is undetermined. There are 12 residues in the CDR3. CDR1 is MDHEN, CDR2 SYDVKM, per germline. V was shortened by 8 bases and J by 2 bases, with 6 bases between the two germline ends. The CDR3 DNA reads TGTGCCAGCTTTCGAAACACCGGGGAGCTGTTTTTT. Residues: CASFRNTGELFF.

A note on this clone: Other DNA variants within this sample encode the same CDR3. The rearrangement joins TRBV2 to TRBJ1-3; the D is unclear. Per the germline V gene, CDR1 is SNHLY and CDR2 is FYNNEI. V was shortened by 5 bases and J by 3 bases, with 5 bases between the two germline ends. CDR3 size: 12 residues. CDR3 amino acids: CASSTSGNTIYF. The CDR3 coding sequence is TGTGCCAGCAGTACCAGTGGAAACACCATATATTTT. The full variable domain, with the rest looked up from reference TRBV2 and TRBJ1-3, is EPEVTQTPSHQVTQMGQEVILRCVPISNHLYFYWYRQILGQKVEFLVSFYNNEISEKSEIFDDQFSVERPDGSNFTLKIRSTKLEDSAMYFCASSTSGNTIYFGEGSWLTVV.

This clone turned up a few times. The genes are TRBV19 and TRBJ2-7, with unresolved D. V was clipped by 3 bases and J by 7 bases, with 7 bases between them. Germline-derived CDR1 and CDR2 are LNHDA and SQIVND (reference sequence). The CDR3 sequence is 11 residues long. For the CDR3, the DNA is TGTGCCAGTAGTATCTCCTCTGAGCAGTACTTC. Amino acids: CASSISSEQYF.

V gene TRBV6-5 combines with J gene TRBJ2-7; D remains ambiguous. The CDR3 spans 13 residues. V was trimmed by 8 bases and J by 0 bases, leaving 11 bases between them. Germline lookup yields CDR1 MNHEY and CDR2 SVGAGI. The CDR3 DNA reads TGTGCCAGCCGCGCAGGCGCCTCCTACGAGCAGTACTTC. This encodes CASRAGASYEQYF.

The chain links TRBV15 to TRBJ1-1, with D possibly TRBD1 on 6 matching bases. Trimming removed 1 base at V and 3 bases at J, with 9 bases between. Germline V CDR1 and CDR2: LNHNV, YYDKDF (reference sequence). This CDR3 has 14 residues. CDR3 DNA sequence: TGTGCCACCAGCAGAGTCCACAGGGACACTGAAGCTTTCTTT. Its protein is CATSRVHRDTEAFF.

V gene TRBV19 combines with J gene TRBJ1-5, with D hard to call. V was pared by 3 bases and J by 3 bases, with 12 bases between. CDR3 size: 15 residues. In germline, CDR1 is LNHDA, CDR2 SQIVND (reference sequence). The CDR3 sequence: CASSIVVGFNQPQHF. DNA of the CDR3: TGTGCCAGTAGTATTGTGGTAGGGTTCAATCAGCCCCAGCATTTT.

The V and J genes are TRBV18 and TRBJ1-1, with 9 bases fitting TRBD1. Trimming took 8 bases from V and 7 from J; bases not matched to a gene: 5. Germline V lookup: CDR1 KGHSH, CDR2 LQKENI. The CDR3 totals 12 residues. CDR3 amino acids: CASRDRDGEAFF. The CDR3 nucleotides read TGTGCCAGCAGGGACAGGGATGGTGAAGCTTTCTTT.

V is TRBV7-6 and J is TRBJ2-7; 7 bases are a match to TRBD2. Germline V gives CDR1 SGHVS, CDR2 FNYEAQ. This CDR3 comprises 11 residues. Germline trimming cut 9 bases from V and 5 bases from J; bases unmatched to any gene: 4. The CDR3 nucleotides read TGTGCCAGTGGGGGGGGAAACGAGCAGTACTTC. Its translation is CASGGGNEQYF.

This chain connects TRBV13 to TRBJ2-5, with D possibly matching TRBD2 (6 bases). V lost 2 bases and J 2 bases, leaving 15 bases between the germline ends. CDR3 size: 16 residues. The germline V gene has CDR1 PRHDT and CDR2 FYEKMQ (reference sequence). In DNA, the CDR3 is TGTGCCAGCAGCTTATTCCAACGCCGGGAGCAAGAGACCCAGTACTTC. It codes for CASSLFQRREQETQYF.

On this clone: This same CDR3 is encoded by further DNA sequences in the sample. In nucleotides, the CDR3 is TGTGCCAGTAGTCTCGGGACAGGGATGAACACTGAAGCTTTCTTT. Translated, it gives CASSLGTGMNTEAFF. This chain links TRBV19 with TRBJ1-1; TRBD1 aligns across 9 bases. Trimming took 5 bases from V and 0 from J; bases not matched to a gene: 4. CDR3 length: 15 amino acids. In germline, CDR1 is LNHDA, CDR2 SQIVND (reference sequence).

The chain combines TRBV9 with TRBJ2-2, with D maybe TRBD2 (6 bases). With 0 bases removed from V and 6 bases from J, the gap between germline ends came to 21 bases. The CDR3 is made up of 18 amino acids. In germline, CDR1 is SGDLS, CDR2 YYNGEE. The CDR3 coding sequence is TGTGCCAGCAGCGTAGAGCTTGAGGGAGGCGGGGTCGCCGGGGAGCTGTTTTTT. Translated: CASSVELEGGGVAGELFF.

The chain carries TRBV6-1 and TRBJ2-7; D possibly corresponds to TRBD1 (6 bases). The CDR3 totals 15 residues. CDR1 is MNHNS and CDR2 is SASEGT in the germline V gene. Trimming left V 7 bases short and J 0 bases short, with 16 bases between. The DNA for the CDR3 is TGTGCCAGCACCAATGGACAGTTCAGCTCCTACGAGCAGTACTTC. Residues: CASTNGQFSSYEQYF.

This clone is a singleton in its sample. The gene calls are TRBV6-6 and TRBJ2-3; D is perhaps TRBD1 (6 bases). The CDR3 totals 15 residues. CDR1 MNHNY and CDR2 SVGAGI come from the germline V gene (reference sequence). The ends were cut back, 6 bases at V and 2 bases at J, with 15 bases in the middle. The CDR3 region is CASRDPRDITDTQYF. CDR3 nucleotides: TGTGCCAGCAGGGACCCCCGGGACATCACAGATACGCAGTATTTT.

The count of this clone is one. The chain uses TRBV5-8 and TRBJ2-3; no reliable D call. Trimming shortened V by 3 bases and J by 8 bases, and 13 bases separated the two germline ends. The CDR3 loop spans 13 amino acids. The germline CDR1 and CDR2 sequences are SGHTS and YDEGEE. The DNA of the CDR3 is TGTGCCAGCAGCTCGACCACCCGGCGTACGCAGTATTTT. It translates to CASSSTTRRTQYF.

This clone was counted a few times. CDR3 amino acids: CASSQLPSGFGNTIYF. The CDR3 bases are TGTGCCAGTAGCCAGCTTCCCTCAGGGTTCGGAAACACCATATATTTT. This sequence joins TRBV19 and TRBJ1-3, with TRBD1 as a possible D gene (5 bases). In germline, CDR1 is LNHDA, CDR2 SQIVND (reference sequence). This CDR3 has 16 amino acids. Trimming stripped 6 bases from V and 4 bases from J, with 19 bases between.

In nucleotides, the CDR3 is TGTGCCAGCAGCTTAGAAGCCTTTGGTATAGGTGACTATGGCTACACCTTC. Translated: CASSLEAFGIGDYGYTF. The V gene is TRBV7-2, the J gene TRBJ1-2; D is uncertain. Germline V gene sequence: CDR1 SGHTA, CDR2 FQGNSA. Trimming removed 1 base at V and 3 bases at J, with 18 bases between. This CDR3 spans 17 amino acids.

The genes are TRBV6-1 and TRBJ2-5; 8 bases fit TRBD1. Germline V CDR1 and CDR2: MNHNS, SASEGT. Trimming at V came to 6 bases and at J to 2 bases, leaving 2 bases not matched to a gene. The CDR3 is made up of 13 amino acids. The CDR3 is CASRYRGQETQYF. For the CDR3, the DNA is TGTGCCAGCAGATACAGGGGGCAAGAGACCCAGTACTTC.

The chain couples TRBV30 to TRBJ2-7; D gene unclear. Trimming pared 4 bases from V and 2 bases from J, leaving 9 bases between. The germline CDR1 and CDR2 sequences are GTSNPN and SVGIG (reference sequence). This CDR3 is 12 amino acids long. DNA for the CDR3: TGTGCCTGGACCGTGGTCCCCTACGAGCAGTACTTC. The encoded protein is CAWTVVPYEQYF.

The V gene is TRBV6-1, the J gene TRBJ1-1, with D possibly matching TRBD1 (6 bases). Looked up from germline, CDR1 is MNHNS and CDR2 is SASEGT. Trimming stripped 3 bases from V and 5 bases from J, with 13 bases between. This CDR3 contains 14 residues. CDR3 residues: CASSDNRASTEAFF. CDR3 sequence (DNA): TGTGCCAGCAGTGATAACAGGGCGTCGACTGAAGCTTTCTTT.

V gene TRBV25-1 combines with J gene TRBJ1-2; D remains ambiguous. From germline, CDR1 is MGHDK and CDR2 SYGVNS. V lost 4 bases to trimming and J lost 5 bases, with 8 bases between them. There are 12 residues in the CDR3. CDR3 nucleotides: TGTGCCAGCAGTGTGTCTGGTTATGGCTACACCTTC. This translates into CASSVSGYGYTF.

V usage is TRBV25-1 and J usage is TRBJ2-7; D is ambiguous. Trimming took 6 bases from V and 4 from J, leaving 10 bases between them. This CDR3 comprises 12 residues. Germline V gene sequence: CDR1 MGHDK, CDR2 SYGVNS. CDR3 region: CASREDGYEQYF. CDR3 bases: TGTGCCAGCAGAGAAGACGGATACGAGCAGTACTTC.

The chain recombines TRBV28 with TRBJ1-4; no clear D. V was shortened by 1 base and J by 8 bases, with 11 bases between the two germline ends. This CDR3 comprises 14 residues. The germline CDR1 and CDR2 sequences are MDHEN and SYDVKM. CDR3 bases: TGTGCCAGCAGTTTATTGAGTAAAAGGGAAAAACTGTTTTTT. It encodes CASSLLSKREKLFF.

The chain is built from TRBV6-5 and TRBJ1-6; possibly TRBD1 for D (6 bases). Germline CDR1 MNHEY, CDR2 SVGAGI. Trimming pared 5 bases from V and 7 bases from J, leaving 9 bases between. The CDR3 runs to 13 residues. This chain's CDR3 is CASSIGQNSPLHF. CDR3 in DNA: TGTGCCAGCAGTATAGGACAGAATTCACCCCTCCACTTT.

A note on this clone: Other DNA sequences within the sample encode an identical CDR3. The rearrangement joins TRBV7-9 to TRBJ1-5; D gene uncertain. Germline CDR1 SEHNR, CDR2 FQNEAQ (reference sequence). The CDR3 contains 13 residues. Trimming removed 1 base at V and 7 bases at J, with 8 bases between. The CDR3 loop is CASSLGVGQPQHF. CDR3 DNA sequence: TGTGCCAGCAGCTTAGGAGTTGGGCAGCCCCAGCATTTT.

The table lists this clone with a count of one. The rearrangement joins TRBV10-3 to TRBJ2-3; D possibly matches TRBD1 or TRBD2 (5 bases each). Trimming stripped 1 base from V and 0 bases from J, with 11 bases between. This CDR3 has 16 residues. Germline V CDR1 and CDR2: ENHRY, SYGVKD. CDR3 amino acids: CAISEFGTPSTDTQYF. The CDR3, as DNA: TGTGCCATCAGTGAGTTCGGGACGCCTAGCACAGATACGCAGTATTTT.

This chain joins TRBV7-2 and TRBJ2-7, with D maybe TRBD2 (6 bases). The germline V gene encodes CDR1 SGHTA and CDR2 FQGNSA. This CDR3 has 13 amino acids. V was clipped by 7 bases and J by 2 bases, with 12 bases between them. Here the CDR3 DNA reads TGTGCCAGCACTTCCGGGACTGCCTACGAGCAGTACTTC. It yields the protein CASTSGTAYEQYF.

CDR3 bases: TGTGCCAGCAGTCAAGGATGGGGCCGGGTGGACTATGGCTACACCTTC. Protein product: CASSQGWGRVDYGYTF. The chain carries TRBV6-1 and TRBJ1-2, with D possibly TRBD1 on 5 matching bases. The CDR3 is made up of 16 amino acids. V was shortened by 5 bases and J by 3 bases, with 19 bases between the two germline ends. Germline-derived CDR1 and CDR2 are MNHNS and SASEGT.